This T cell receptor (beta chain) was found in a study of neurological immune-mediated disorders. CDR3 length: 15 amino acids. Trimming removed 4 bases from V and 3 bases from J; junction bases left unmatched: 5. Germline assignment: CDR1 SGDLS and CDR2 YYNGEE. The table lists this clonotype with many counts. A single record per CDR3 protein comes from TCRdb applying MiXCR to the 5' RACE reads. The sample has about 19,000 distinct CDR3 sequences; roughly 2.5% are singletons. The sample taken for sequencing was PBMCs. This receptor was identified in a woman between 18 and 30 years old with multiple sclerosis. This rearrangement joins TRBV9 to TRBJ2-3; 10 bases agree with TRBD1. The CDR3 spells CASSPWTGGTDTQYF. The CDR3 nucleotides are TGTGCCAGCAGCCCCTGGACAGGGGGAACAGATACGCAGTATTTT.